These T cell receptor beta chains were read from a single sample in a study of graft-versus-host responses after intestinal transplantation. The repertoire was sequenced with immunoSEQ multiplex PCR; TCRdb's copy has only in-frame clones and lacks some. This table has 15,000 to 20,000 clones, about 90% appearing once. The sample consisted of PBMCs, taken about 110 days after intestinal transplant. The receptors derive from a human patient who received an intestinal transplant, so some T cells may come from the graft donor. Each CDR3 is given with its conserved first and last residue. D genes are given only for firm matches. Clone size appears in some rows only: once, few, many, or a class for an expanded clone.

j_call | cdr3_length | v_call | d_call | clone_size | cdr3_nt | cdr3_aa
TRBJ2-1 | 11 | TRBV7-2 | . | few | TGTGCCAGCAGCTTAGGAGGGGAGCAGTTCTTC | CASSLGGEQFF
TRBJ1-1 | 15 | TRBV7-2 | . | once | TGTGCCAGCAGCTTAGTTGGGGGTTTGAACACTGAAGCTTTCTTT | CASSLVGGLNTEAFF
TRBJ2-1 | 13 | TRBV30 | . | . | TGTGCCTGGAGTGGAAGCCCCCAGGGTGAGCAGTTCTTC | CAWSGSPQGEQFF
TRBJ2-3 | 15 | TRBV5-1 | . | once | TGCGCCAGCAGCTTCCGGCGGAGCGGGACAGATACGCAGTATTTT | CASSFRRSGTDTQYF
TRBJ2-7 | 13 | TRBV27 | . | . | TGTGCCAGCAGTCCCCGACATACCTACGAGCAGTACTTC | CASSPRHTYEQYF
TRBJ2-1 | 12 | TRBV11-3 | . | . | TGTGCCAGCAGCTTCAATGACAATGAGCAGTTCTTC | CASSFNDNEQFF
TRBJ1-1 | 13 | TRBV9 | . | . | TGTGCCAGCAGCCTAGGGGGGGGCACTGAAGCTTTCTTT | CASSLGGGTEAFF
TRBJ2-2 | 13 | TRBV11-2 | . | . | TGTGCCAGCAGCTTAGTGAGCACCGGGGAGCTGTTTTTT | CASSLVSTGELFF
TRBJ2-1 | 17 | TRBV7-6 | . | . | TGTGCCAGCAGCTCCGTACTACAGGGAAGCTCCTACAATGAGCAGTTCTTC | CASSSVLQGSSYNEQFF
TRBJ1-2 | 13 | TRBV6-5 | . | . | TGTGCCAGCAGTGGACAGTCCTTTGATGGCTACACCTTC | CASSGQSFDGYTF
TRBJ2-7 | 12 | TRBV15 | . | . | TGTGCCACCAGCAGTGGGCAATACGAGCAGTACTTC | CATSSGQYEQYF